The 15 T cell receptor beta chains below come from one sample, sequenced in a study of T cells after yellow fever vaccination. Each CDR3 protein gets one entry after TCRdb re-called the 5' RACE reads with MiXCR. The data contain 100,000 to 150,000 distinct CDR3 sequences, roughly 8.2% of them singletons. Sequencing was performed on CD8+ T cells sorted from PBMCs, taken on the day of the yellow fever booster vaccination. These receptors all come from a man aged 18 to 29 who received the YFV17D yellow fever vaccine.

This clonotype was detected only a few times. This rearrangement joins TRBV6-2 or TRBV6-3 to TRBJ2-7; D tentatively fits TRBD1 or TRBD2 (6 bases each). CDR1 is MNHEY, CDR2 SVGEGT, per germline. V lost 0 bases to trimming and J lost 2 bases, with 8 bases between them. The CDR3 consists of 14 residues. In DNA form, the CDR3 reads TGTGCCAGCAGTTACTCAGGGGGGACCTACGAGCAGTACGTC. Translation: CASSYSGGTYEQYV.

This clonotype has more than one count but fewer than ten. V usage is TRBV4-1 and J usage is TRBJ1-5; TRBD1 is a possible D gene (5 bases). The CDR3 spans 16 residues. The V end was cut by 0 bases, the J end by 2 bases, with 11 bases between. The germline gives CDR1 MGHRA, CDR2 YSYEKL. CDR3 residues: CASSQEGGFGNQPQHF. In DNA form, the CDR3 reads TGCGCCAGCAGCCAAGAGGGGGGATTTGGCAATCAGCCCCAGCATTTT.

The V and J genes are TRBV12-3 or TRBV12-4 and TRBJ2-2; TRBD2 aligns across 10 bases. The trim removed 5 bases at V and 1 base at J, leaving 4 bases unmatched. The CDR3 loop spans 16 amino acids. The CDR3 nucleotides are TGTGCCAGCAGTCGGACTAGCGGCCTGAACACCGGGGAGCTGTTTTTT. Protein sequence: CASSRTSGLNTGELFF.

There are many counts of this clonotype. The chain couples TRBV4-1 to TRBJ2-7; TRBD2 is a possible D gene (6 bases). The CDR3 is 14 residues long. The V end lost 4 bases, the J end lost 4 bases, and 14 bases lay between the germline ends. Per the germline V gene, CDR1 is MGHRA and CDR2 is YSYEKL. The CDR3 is CASSRVREDYEQYF. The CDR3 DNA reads TGCGCCAGCAGCCGCGTTAGGGAGGATTACGAGCAGTACTTC.

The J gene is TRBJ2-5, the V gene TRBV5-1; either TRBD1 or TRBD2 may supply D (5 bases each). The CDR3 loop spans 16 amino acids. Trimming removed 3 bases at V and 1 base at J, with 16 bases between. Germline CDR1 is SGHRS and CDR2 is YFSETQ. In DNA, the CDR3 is TGCGCCAGCAGCTCCGACGGGGCGGAAACCCAAGAGACCCAGTACTTC. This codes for CASSSDGAETQETQYF.

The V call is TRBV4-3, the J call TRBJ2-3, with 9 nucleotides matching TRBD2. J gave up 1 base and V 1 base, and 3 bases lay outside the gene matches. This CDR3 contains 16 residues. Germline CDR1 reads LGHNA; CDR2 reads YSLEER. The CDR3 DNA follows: TGCGCCAGCAGCCAAGCGGAGCGGGGGGGCACAGATACGCAGTATTTT. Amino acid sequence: CASSQAERGGTDTQYF.

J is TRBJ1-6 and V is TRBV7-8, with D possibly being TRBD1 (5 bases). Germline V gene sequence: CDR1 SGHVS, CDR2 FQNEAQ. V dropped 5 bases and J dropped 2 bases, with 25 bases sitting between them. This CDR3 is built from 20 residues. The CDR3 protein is CASSTSRGWGPHPYNSPLHF. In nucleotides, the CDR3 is TGTGCCAGCAGCACGTCCCGAGGGTGGGGCCCTCATCCCTATAATTCACCCCTCCACTTT.

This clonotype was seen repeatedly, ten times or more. In nucleotides, the CDR3 is TGTGCCAGCAGCCAACTAGCGGGGGGCACAGATACGCAGTATTTT. Protein: CASSQLAGGTDTQYF. The genes are TRBV7-3 and TRBJ2-3, with 11 bases fitting TRBD2. The germline V gene encodes CDR1 SGHTA and CDR2 FQGTGA. The junction had 2 bases not matched to a gene; V was cut back by 5 bases and J by 1 base. The CDR3 has 15 residues.

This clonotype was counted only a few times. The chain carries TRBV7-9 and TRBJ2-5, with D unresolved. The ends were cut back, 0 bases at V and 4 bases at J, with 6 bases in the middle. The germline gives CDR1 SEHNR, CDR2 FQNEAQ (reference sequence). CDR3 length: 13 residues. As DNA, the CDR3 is TGTGCCAGCAGCTTAGCAGGGTTAGAGACCCAGTACTTC. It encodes CASSLAGLETQYF.

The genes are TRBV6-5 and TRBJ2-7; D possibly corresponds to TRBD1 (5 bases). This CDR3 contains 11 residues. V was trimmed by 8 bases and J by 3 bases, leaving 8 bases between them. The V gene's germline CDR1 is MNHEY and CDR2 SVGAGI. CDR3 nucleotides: TGTGCCAGCGGGCAGGGCTACGAGCAGTACTTC. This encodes CASGQGYEQYF.

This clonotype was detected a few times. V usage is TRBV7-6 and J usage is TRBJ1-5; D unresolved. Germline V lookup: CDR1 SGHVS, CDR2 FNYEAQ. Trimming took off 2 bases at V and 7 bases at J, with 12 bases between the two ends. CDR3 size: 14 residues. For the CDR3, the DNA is TGTGCCAGCAGCTTAATGGGTCTGTGGCAGCCCCAGCATTTT. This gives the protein CASSLMGLWQPQHF.

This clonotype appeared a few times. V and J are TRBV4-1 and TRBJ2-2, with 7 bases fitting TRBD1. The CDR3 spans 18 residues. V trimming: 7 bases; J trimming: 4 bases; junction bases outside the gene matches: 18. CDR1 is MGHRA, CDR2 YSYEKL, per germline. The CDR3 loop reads CASNTPRQGDLGTGELFF. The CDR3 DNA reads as TGCGCCAGCAATACCCCGCGACAGGGCGACTTGGGCACCGGGGAGCTGTTTTTT.

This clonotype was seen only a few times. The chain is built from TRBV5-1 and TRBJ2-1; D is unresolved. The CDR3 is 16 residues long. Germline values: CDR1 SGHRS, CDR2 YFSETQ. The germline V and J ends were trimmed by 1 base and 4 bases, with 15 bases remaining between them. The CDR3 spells CASSLLSDLIYNEQFF. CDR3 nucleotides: TGCGCCAGCAGCTTGCTGTCAGACCTTATTTACAATGAGCAGTTCTTC.

The CDR3 DNA sequence: TGCAGTGCTAGAGATAGGGCGAACACCGGGGAGCTGTTTTTT. As protein: CSARDRANTGELFF. The chain recombines TRBV20-1 with TRBJ2-2; D gene unclear. Trimming took 0 bases from V and 0 from J, leaving 5 bases between them. This CDR3 comprises 14 residues. The germline CDR1 and CDR2 sequences are DFQATT and SNEGSKA (reference sequence).

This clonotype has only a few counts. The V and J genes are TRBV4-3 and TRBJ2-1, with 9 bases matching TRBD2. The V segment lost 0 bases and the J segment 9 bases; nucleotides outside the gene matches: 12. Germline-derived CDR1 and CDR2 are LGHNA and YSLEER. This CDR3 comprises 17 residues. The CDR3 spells CASSQELRGGGVPEQFF. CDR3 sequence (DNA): TGCGCCAGCAGCCAAGAGCTCCGTGGCGGGGGGGTACCTGAGCAGTTCTTC.